A single sample gave rise to the 32 T cell receptor beta chains below, sequenced in a study of blood T cell repertoires in COVID-19. TCRdb keeps only in-frame clones here, not all; method: immunoSEQ multiplex PCR. The repertoire consists of under 35,000 clones, with approximately 85% occurring once and the leading ten covering roughly 7%. Sequencing was carried out using peripheral blood. Receptors originate from a human donor in a cohort sampled during active COVID-19.

The chain links TRBV6-5 to TRBJ2-7; possible D gene TRBD2, 6 bases. Trimming stripped 4 bases from V and 4 bases from J, with 17 bases between. Germline V gives CDR1 MNHEY, CDR2 SVGAGI. The CDR3 runs to 15 residues. The CDR3 region is CASSSNRAGRYEQYF. The CDR3 DNA reads as TGTGCCAGCAGTTCTAATAGGGCGGGGAGGTACGAGCAGTACTTC.

The chain couples TRBV30 to TRBJ2-7, with 12 nucleotides matching TRBD2. The CDR3 runs to 16 residues. V trimming: 0 bases; J trimming: 2 bases; junction bases outside the gene matches: 5. CDR1 and CDR2 (germline): GTSNPN, SVGIG (reference sequence). CDR3 amino acids: CAWSVLRTSGTYEQYF. The CDR3 DNA sequence: TGTGCCTGGAGTGTACTTAGGACTAGCGGGACCTACGAGCAGTACTTC.

The V call is TRBV5-4, the J call TRBJ2-7; D is unclear. Germline V gene sequence: CDR1 SGHNT, CDR2 YYREEE (reference sequence). The CDR3 is made up of 13 amino acids. The germline V and J ends were trimmed by 3 bases and 3 bases, with 10 bases remaining between them. The CDR3 sequence: CASSSSTRYEQYF. The DNA of the CDR3 is TGTGCCAGCAGCTCCTCGACACGCTACGAGCAGTACTTC.

V gene TRBV30 combines with J gene TRBJ1-1; TRBD1 might be the D (5 bases). The length of the CDR3 is 14 residues. V was shortened by 3 bases and J by 2 bases, with 13 bases between the two germline ends. Germline CDR1 is GTSNPN and CDR2 is SVGIG (reference sequence). The CDR3 nucleotides are TGTGCCTGGAGCCCAGGGTTCGGCAACACTGAAGCTTTCTTT. It yields the protein CAWSPGFGNTEAFF.

The gene calls are TRBV5-1 and TRBJ2-4; no reliable D call. The V gene's germline CDR1 is SGHRS and CDR2 YFSETQ. CDR3 length: 15 residues. Deletions cut 4 bases from V and 3 bases from J, with 14 bases between. The CDR3 DNA reads as TGCGCCAGCAGCCCATTGGCAGGAAGCAAAAACATTCAGTACTTC. Translating gives CASSPLAGSKNIQYF.

This chain uses TRBV5-1 with TRBJ1-1; TRBD1 matches 10 bases. This CDR3 has 14 residues. Germline values: CDR1 SGHRS, CDR2 YFSETQ. J was trimmed by 7 bases and V by 3 bases; bases with no gene match: 6. The CDR3 DNA sequence: TGCGCCAGCAGCTCTGGACAGGGGGAAGGTGAAGCTTTCTTT. Translated: CASSSGQGEGEAFF.

This rearrangement joins TRBV5-6 to TRBJ2-7; 9 bases are shared with TRBD1. From germline, CDR1 is SGHDT and CDR2 YYEEEE. This CDR3 comprises 15 residues. Trimming removed 0 bases from V and 5 bases from J; junction bases left unmatched: 6. The CDR3 loop is CASSLELQGAHEQYF. In DNA, the CDR3 is TGTGCCAGCAGCTTGGAGTTACAGGGGGCCCACGAGCAGTACTTC.

This clone occurred once. The chain has TRBV7-6 and TRBJ2-1; 10 bases map to TRBD1. CDR1 is SGHVS and CDR2 is FNYEAQ in the germline V gene. There are 17 residues in the CDR3. The V segment lost 1 base and the J segment 9 bases; nucleotides outside the gene matches: 12. Here the CDR3 DNA reads TGTGCCAGCAGCTTAGACTCCCGGGACAGGGGACTAGGTGAGCAGTTCTTC. Amino acid sequence: CASSLDSRDRGLGEQFF.

The genes are TRBV5-4 and TRBJ1-2; 8 bases are shared with TRBD1. This CDR3 region has 16 residues. Losses at the gene ends were 0 bases for V and 5 bases for J; bases not matched to a gene: 9. CDR1 SGHNT and CDR2 YYREEE come from the germline V gene (reference sequence). Here the CDR3 reads CASSLAEGQALYGYTF. CDR3 nucleotide sequence: TGTGCCAGCAGCTTGGCCGAGGGACAGGCCCTTTATGGCTACACCTTC.

This clone was seen more than once but under ten times. This chain links TRBV6-5 with TRBJ1-1; possibly TRBD1 for D (6 bases). The CDR3 length is 13 residues. Trimming removed 9 bases at V and 0 bases at J, with 11 bases between. CDR1 and CDR2 from the germline V gene are MNHEY and SVGAGI. CDR3 coding DNA: TGTGCCAGTACCCGGACAGTGAACACTGAAGCTTTCTTT. Translating gives CASTRTVNTEAFF.

The gene calls are TRBV9 and TRBJ1-3; possible D gene TRBD1, 5 bases. Germline loops: CDR1 SGDLS, CDR2 YYNGEE. V gave up 2 bases and J gave up 4 bases, with 10 bases separating them. This CDR3 contains 14 residues. This chain's CDR3 is CASSVVGPGNTIYF. The CDR3 region has the DNA TGTGCCAGCAGCGTTGTGGGGCCGGGAAACACCATATATTTT.

This clone was seen once. The rearrangement uses TRBV7-9 and TRBJ1-2, with 10 bases identical to TRBD1. The CDR3 spans 17 residues. Germline CDR1 and CDR2: SEHNR and FQNEAQ (reference sequence). V shed 5 bases, J shed 2 bases, and the junction held 11 bases outside the gene matches. The CDR3 region has the DNA TGTGCCAGCAGCACCTTTGGGACAGGGGAGAAGAACTATGGCTACACCTTC. Encoded protein: CASSTFGTGEKNYGYTF.

Here the CDR3 reads CASTYRPGQGTLEAFF. As DNA, the CDR3 is TGTGCCAGCACCTATCGACCGGGACAGGGGACCCTTGAAGCTTTCTTT. This rearrangement joins TRBV11-2 to TRBJ1-1, with 10 bases aligning to TRBD1. Looked up from germline, CDR1 is SGHAT and CDR2 is FQNNGV. V trimming: 7 bases; J trimming: 7 bases; junction bases outside the gene matches: 15. The CDR3 has 16 residues.

V usage is TRBV30 and J usage is TRBJ2-7; weak D call: TRBD1 (7 bases). V shed 3 bases and J shed 2 bases, with 14 bases lying between them. CDR1 GTSNPN and CDR2 SVGIG come from the germline V gene (reference sequence). This CDR3 is built from 14 residues. This chain's CDR3 is CAWRQGGPTYEQYF. The CDR3 nucleotides read TGTGCCTGGAGGCAGGGGGGACCAACCTACGAGCAGTACTTC.

The rearrangement joins TRBV24-1 to TRBJ2-5; 8 nucleotides align to TRBD1. The length of the CDR3 is 16 residues. Germline CDR1 reads KGHDR; CDR2 reads SFDVKD. Unmatched junction bases numbered 12, after V lost 4 bases and J lost 6 bases. The CDR3 here is CATSDPGQGGVQTQYF. The CDR3 DNA reads TGTGCCACCAGTGACCCTGGACAGGGTGGGGTACAGACCCAGTACTTC.

The chain joins TRBV10-3 to TRBJ2-1; 8 bases fit TRBD1. V lost 10 bases, J lost 1 base, and 12 bases stayed unmatched. Germline CDR1 is ENHRY and CDR2 is SYGVKD. The CDR3 runs 16 residues. For the CDR3, the DNA is TGTGCCAGCACGATCAACAGGGACAGGTCCTACAATGAGCAGTTCTTC. Its protein is CASTINRDRSYNEQFF.

V gene TRBV6-6 combines with J gene TRBJ2-1; 8 nucleotides match TRBD2. The CDR3 covers 15 residues. Germline V lookup: CDR1 MNHNY, CDR2 SVGAGI (reference sequence). Trimming cost V 0 bases and J 6 bases; bases outside gene matches: 4. The CDR3 loop is CASSYSGLDFNEQFF. DNA for the CDR3: TGTGCCAGCAGTTACTCGGGACTAGATTTCAATGAGCAGTTCTTC.

The chain carries TRBV19 and TRBJ2-2; 7 bases agree with TRBD1. Unmatched junction bases numbered 3, after V lost 1 base and J lost 1 base. The CDR3 loop spans 16 amino acids. Germline V CDR1 and CDR2: LNHDA, SQIVND (reference sequence). CDR3 coding DNA: TGTGCCAGTAGTATAGTAGGGACAGTGAACACCGGGGAGCTGTTTTTT. Translating it yields CASSIVGTVNTGELFF.

V is TRBV30 and J is TRBJ2-2, with D maybe TRBD2 (7 bases). V lost 0 bases and J lost 6, with 11 bases in between. The CDR3 totals 14 residues. Germline loops: CDR1 GTSNPN, CDR2 SVGIG (reference sequence). The CDR3 loop reads CAWSVRGGAGELFF. CDR3 DNA sequence: TGTGCCTGGAGTGTAAGGGGGGGAGCCGGGGAGCTGTTTTTT.

The rearrangement uses TRBV21-1 and TRBJ2-3; the table names TRBD2, a call not compared with the DNA. TRBV21-1 is a listed pseudogene. The CDR3 consists of 20 residues. CDR3 region: CASSKVGRAAGLALADTQYF. The CDR3 DNA reads as TGTGCCAGCAGCAAAGTAGGCAGGGCTGCGGGACTAGCTTTGGCAGATACGCAGTATTTT.

This chain uses TRBV16 with TRBJ1-1; D unclear. CDR1 is KGHSY, CDR2 FQNENV, per germline. Trimming shortened V by 1 base and J by 6 bases, and 6 bases separated the two germline ends. The CDR3 totals 12 residues. The CDR3 DNA reads as TGTGCCAGCAGCCAATTACAGCCTGAAGCTTTCTTT. Translating gives CASSQLQPEAFF.

The CDR3 DNA is TGCAGCGTTGAGACAGAGATTAATAATTCACCCCTCCACTTT. It codes for CSVETEINNSPLHF. This sequence joins TRBV29-1 and TRBJ1-6, with D possibly TRBD1 on 5 matching bases. The V end lost 3 bases, the J end lost 5 bases, and 11 bases lay between the germline ends. The CDR3 covers 14 residues. Germline V lookup: CDR1 SQVTM, CDR2 ANQGSEA.

This clone came up once. The chain uses TRBV30 and TRBJ1-5; tentatively, D is TRBD1 (6 bases). Looked up from germline, CDR1 is GTSNPN and CDR2 is SVGIG (reference sequence). V dropped 3 bases and J dropped 7 bases, with 19 bases sitting between them. This CDR3 is 15 amino acids long. This chain's CDR3 is CAWSPPGGPRQPQHF. CDR3 in DNA: TGTGCCTGGAGCCCCCCGGGGGGCCCGAGGCAGCCCCAGCATTTT.

The J gene is TRBJ2-1, the V gene TRBV7-8; a possible D gene is TRBD2 (5 bases). This CDR3 contains 14 residues. The germline gives CDR1 SGHVS, CDR2 FQNEAQ. Trimming stripped 1 base from V and 14 bases from J, with 18 bases between. The CDR3 is CASSLDPSGSEEFF. CDR3 DNA: TGTGCCAGCAGCTTAGACCCTTCGGGCTCGGAGGAGTTCTTC. The whole variable domain, remainder taken from reference TRBV7-8 and TRBJ2-1, is GAGVSQSPRYKVAKRGQDVALRCDPISGHVSLFWYQQALGQGPEFLTYFQNEAQLDKSGLPSDRFFAERPEGSVSTLKIQRTQQEDSAVYLCASSLDPSGSEEFFGPGTRLTVL.

The CDR3 region is CASSLRGLAGSSYNEQFF. The DNA of the CDR3 is TGTGCCAGCAGCTTACGGGGACTAGCGGGTAGCTCCTACAATGAGCAGTTCTTC. The chain employs TRBV7-9 and TRBJ2-1, with 12 bases matching TRBD2. With V trimmed by 2 bases and J by 0 bases, 5 bases remained unmatched. The CDR3 is 18 residues long. Germline CDR1 reads SEHNR; CDR2 reads FQNEAQ (reference sequence).

V is TRBV7-9 and J is TRBJ2-6; the D is unclear. The V and J ends lost 3 bases and 0 bases respectively, with 6 bases between them. The germline CDR1 and CDR2 sequences are SEHNR and FQNEAQ (reference sequence). The CDR3 is made up of 15 amino acids. The CDR3 protein is CASSLQFSGANVLTF. The DNA for the CDR3 is TGTGCCAGCAGCTTGCAGTTCTCTGGGGCCAACGTCCTGACTTTC.

This clone showed up just a few times. The rearrangement joins TRBV5-1 to TRBJ1-2; 7 bases agree with TRBD1. The CDR3 sequence is 14 residues long. Germline V gives CDR1 SGHRS, CDR2 YFSETQ. The junction had 4 bases not matched to a gene; V was cut back by 5 bases and J by 0 bases. CDR3 protein: CASRGGTANYGYTF. The CDR3 DNA reads as TGCGCCAGCAGGGGCGGGACAGCTAACTATGGCTACACCTTC.

The chain employs TRBV11-2 and TRBJ1-3; D call uncertain. Germline assignment: CDR1 SGHAT and CDR2 FQNNGV. Trimming took off 4 bases at V and 0 bases at J, with 13 bases between the two ends. CDR3 length equals 16 residues. The DNA for the CDR3 is TGTGCCAGCAGCTACGCTCGGTCGGGCTCTGGAAACACCATATATTTT. The encoded protein is CASSYARSGSGNTIYF.

The genes are TRBV5-4 and TRBJ1-1; weak D call: TRBD1 (6 bases). Germline CDR1 is SGHNT and CDR2 is YYREEE (reference sequence). The CDR3 loop spans 15 amino acids. The V end was cut by 4 bases, the J end by 0 bases, with 13 bases between. This CDR3 reads CASSRREGVNTEAFF. Written as DNA, the CDR3 is TGTGCCAGCAGCCGCCGGGAGGGGGTGAACACTGAAGCTTTCTTT.

V is TRBV11-2 and J is TRBJ2-2; D perhaps matches TRBD1 (6 bases). CDR3 length: 13 residues. Germline CDR1 and CDR2: SGHAT and FQNNGV. The V end was cut by 5 bases, the J end by 6 bases, with 10 bases between. The CDR3 protein is CASSAQGSGELFF. CDR3 bases: TGTGCCAGCAGCGCGCAGGGGTCCGGGGAGCTGTTTTTT.

The J gene is TRBJ1-1, the V gene TRBV5-5; 9 bases match TRBD1. Germline-derived CDR1 and CDR2 are SGHKS and YYEKEE (reference sequence). After removal of 5 bases from V and 6 bases from J, the junction contained 5 bases not matched to a gene. The CDR3 is 13 amino acids. Here the CDR3 DNA reads TGTGCCAGCAGGGACAGGGGAGGCGCTGAAGCTTTCTTT. Protein sequence: CASRDRGGAEAFF.

This clone was seen once. The chain combines TRBV7-9 with TRBJ2-7; 9 positions agree with TRBD2. The CDR3 has 15 residues. J gave up 2 bases and V 5 bases, and 7 bases lay outside the gene matches. From germline, CDR1 is SEHNR and CDR2 FQNEAQ (reference sequence). The CDR3, as DNA: TGTGCCAGCAGCAGCAGGACTAGCGCACCCTACGAGCAGTACTTC. Translation gives CASSSRTSAPYEQYF.